This T cell receptor beta chain was sequenced for a study of blood T cell repertoires in COVID-19. Only in-frame clones appear in the TCRdb table, and some are missing; sequencing was by immunoSEQ multiplex PCR. The sample includes roughly 240,000 clones, 86% of them seen just once. The TCR sequence derives from a woman aged 55-69 years who had recovered from COVID-19. The source material was peripheral blood.

The chain's CDR3 is CASSPRTSRGDEQFF. The DNA of the CDR3 is TGTGCCAGCAGCCCCCGGACTTCCCGGGGGGATGAGCAGTTCTTC. The rearrangement uses TRBV7-9 and TRBJ2-1; 7 bases agree with TRBD2. The CDR3 runs 15 residues. CDR1 and CDR2 (germline): SEHNR, FQNEAQ (reference sequence). With V trimmed by 5 bases and J by 8 bases, 12 bases remained unmatched.